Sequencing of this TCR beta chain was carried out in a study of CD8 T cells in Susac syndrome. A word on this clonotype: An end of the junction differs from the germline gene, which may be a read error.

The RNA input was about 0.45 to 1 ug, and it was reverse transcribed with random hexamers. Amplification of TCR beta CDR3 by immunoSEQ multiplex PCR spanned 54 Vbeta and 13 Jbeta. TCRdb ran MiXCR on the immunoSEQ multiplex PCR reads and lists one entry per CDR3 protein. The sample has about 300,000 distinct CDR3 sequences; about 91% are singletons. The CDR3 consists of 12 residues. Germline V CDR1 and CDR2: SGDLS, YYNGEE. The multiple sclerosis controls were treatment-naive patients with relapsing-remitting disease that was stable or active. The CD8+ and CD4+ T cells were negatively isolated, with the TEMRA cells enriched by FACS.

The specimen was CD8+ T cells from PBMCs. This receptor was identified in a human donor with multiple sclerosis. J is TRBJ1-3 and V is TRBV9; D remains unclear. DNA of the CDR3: TGTGCCAGCAGCCCCTGGGGAAGCACCATATATTTT. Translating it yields CASSPWGSTIYF.